These 19 T cell receptor beta chains were sequenced from one sample in a study of blood T cell repertoires in COVID-19. Sequencing was performed with immunoSEQ multiplex PCR; in TCRdb, only in-frame clones are kept and a portion is missing. The profile covers under 85,000 clones, with 75% to 90% appearing a single time and 12% taken by the ten largest. The sequenced material came from peripheral blood. The receptors were gathered from a man between 65 and 85 years old with active or convalescent COVID-19.

The chain links TRBV7-2 to TRBJ1-6; TRBD1 matches at 12 bases. The germline CDR1 and CDR2 sequences are SGHTA and FQGNSA. The CDR3 extends over 19 amino acids. V trimming: 5 bases; J trimming: 4 bases; junction bases outside the gene matches: 12. CDR3 DNA sequence: TGTGCCAGCAGCCACCCGAGGGACAGGGGGCGAGCGTATAATTCACCCCTCCACTTT. As protein: CASSHPRDRGRAYNSPLHF.

This rearrangement joins TRBV30 to TRBJ1-1, with 9 nucleotides matching TRBD1. Germline V gene sequence: CDR1 GTSNPN, CDR2 SVGIG (reference sequence). Trimming at V came to 2 bases and at J to 6 bases, leaving 7 bases not matched to a gene. CDR3 length equals 14 residues. The chain's CDR3 is CAWSSGTGISEAFF. The CDR3 nucleotides are TGTGCCTGGAGTTCCGGGACAGGGATCTCTGAAGCTTTCTTT.

This chain connects TRBV28 to TRBJ2-7, with 8 bases lining up with TRBD1. This CDR3 has 14 amino acids. CDR1 and CDR2 from the germline V gene are MDHEN and SYDVKM. The V segment lost 7 bases and the J segment 1 base; nucleotides outside the gene matches: 6. In nucleotides, the CDR3 is TGTGCCAGCATACCGGACAGGGTGTCCTACGAGCAGTACTTC. It yields the protein CASIPDRVSYEQYF.

This CDR3 reads CASSLDRIGNTIYF. CDR3 DNA: TGTGCCAGCAGCTTGGACAGGATTGGAAACACCATATATTTT. The chain uses TRBV5-6 and TRBJ1-3; possible D gene TRBD1, 5 bases. CDR3 size: 14 residues. V dropped 0 bases and J dropped 3 bases, with 7 bases sitting between them. Per germline, CDR1 SGHDT and CDR2 YYEEEE.

The rearrangement uses TRBV9 and TRBJ1-4; possible D gene TRBD1, 6 bases. The CDR3 length is 14 residues. V was cut by 4 bases and J by 6 bases, with 13 bases left in between. Germline assignment: CDR1 SGDLS and CDR2 YYNGEE. The CDR3 reads CASSRQALDEKLFF. The CDR3 DNA reads TGTGCCAGCAGCAGACAGGCCCTCGATGAAAAACTGTTTTTT.

The chain has TRBV9 and TRBJ1-6; 9 nucleotides line up with TRBD1. V lost 5 bases and J lost 5; bases outside the gene matches: 5. Germline V gene data show CDR1 as SGDLS and CDR2 as YYNGEE. The CDR3 is 15 residues long. The CDR3: CASSGNRGHNSPLHF. CDR3 nucleotides: TGTGCCAGCAGTGGAAACAGGGGGCATAATTCACCCCTCCACTTT. Full variable domain (rest looked up from reference TRBV9 and TRBJ1-6): DSGVTQTPKHLITATGQRVTLRCSPRSGDLSVYWYQQSLDQGLQFLIQYYNGEERAKGNILERFSAQQFPDLHSELNLSSLELGDSALYFCASSGNRGHNSPLHFGNGTRLTVT.

The V and J genes are TRBV6-1 and TRBJ2-3; TRBD2 matches at 9 bases. V trimming: 8 bases; J trimming: 1 base; junction bases outside the gene matches: 4. The CDR3 is made up of 14 amino acids. Per the germline V gene, CDR1 is MNHNS and CDR2 is SASEGT. The CDR3 DNA follows: TGTGCCAGCTACCAGCGGGGGGGCACAGATACGCAGTATTTT. This codes for CASYQRGGTDTQYF.

The chain uses TRBV5-1 and TRBJ2-7, with 10 bases lining up with TRBD2. Germline V gene sequence: CDR1 SGHRS, CDR2 YFSETQ. There are 15 residues in the CDR3. V shed 2 bases and J 3 bases; nucleotides not matched to a gene: 5. This CDR3 is CASSFSKRGGYEQYF. In nucleotides, the CDR3 is TGCGCCAGCAGCTTTAGCAAGCGGGGGGGCTACGAGCAGTACTTC. Variable domain in full (rest from reference TRBV5-1 and TRBJ2-7): KAGVTQTPRYLIKTRGQQVTLSCSPISGHRSVSWYQQTPGQGLQFLFEYFSETQRNKGNFPGRFSGRQFSNSRSEMNVSTLELGDSALYLCASSFSKRGGYEQYFGPGTRLTVT.

The V and J genes are TRBV7-3 and TRBJ1-1; 11 bases are shared with TRBD1. Trimming cost V 3 bases and J 3 bases; bases outside gene matches: 3. Germline V lookup: CDR1 SGHTA, CDR2 FQGTGA. The CDR3 covers 15 residues. CDR3 DNA sequence: TGTGCCAGCAGCTTCCAGGGACAGGGGGACACTGAAGCTTTCTTT. It is translated as CASSFQGQGDTEAFF.

The V and J genes are TRBV3-1 (or the pseudogene TRBV3-2) and TRBJ1-2, with D possibly being TRBD1 (5 bases). The V gene's germline CDR1 is LGHDT and CDR2 YNNKEL (reference sequence). Trimming took off 0 bases at V and 4 bases at J, with 12 bases between the two ends. The CDR3 covers 15 residues. The DNA for the CDR3 is TGTGCCAGCAGCCAAGATTGGGGGAGGGCCTATGGCTACACCTTC. Protein: CASSQDWGRAYGYTF.

This rearrangement joins TRBV27 to TRBJ1-6; D gene uncertain. The CDR3 is made up of 16 amino acids. The germline V gene encodes CDR1 MNHEY and CDR2 SMNVEV (reference sequence). V was trimmed by 6 bases and J by 2 bases, leaving 14 bases between them. The CDR3 DNA reads TGTGCCAGCAGATCGGGAGTCTTGACCTATAATTCACCCCTCCACTTT. Amino acids: CASRSGVLTYNSPLHF.

The chain uses TRBV29-1 and TRBJ2-1; 10 bases match TRBD1. Trimming at V came to 3 bases and at J to 1 base, leaving 6 bases not matched to a gene. The CDR3 covers 16 residues. Germline V gene lookup returns CDR1 SQVTM and CDR2 ANQGSEA. CDR3 region: CSVDLGQGISYNEQFF. CDR3 in DNA: TGCAGCGTTGATTTGGGACAGGGGATTTCCTACAATGAGCAGTTCTTC.

This chain connects TRBV3-1 (or the pseudogene TRBV3-2) to TRBJ1-4, with a possible D match to TRBD1 (5 bases). CDR3 length: 16 amino acids. V lost 2 bases and J lost 7, with 17 bases in between. Germline values: CDR1 LGHDT, CDR2 YNNKEL (reference sequence). The CDR3 is CASSQRMPGWGEKLFF. The CDR3 nucleotides read TGTGCCAGCAGCCAACGAATGCCAGGGTGGGGTGAAAAACTGTTTTTT.

The chain uses TRBV2 and TRBJ2-7, with 8 bases that match TRBD1. V lost 10 bases to trimming and J lost 4 bases; unmatched junction nucleotides: 9. This CDR3 is built from 13 residues. The germline V gene encodes CDR1 SNHLY and CDR2 FYNNEI. CDR3 loop: CATSTGAWYEQYF. The CDR3 DNA reads TGTGCCACTTCGACAGGGGCTTGGTACGAGCAGTACTTC.

The CDR3 region has the DNA TGTGCCAGCTCACAGGACAGGCTGGGAGTCTACGAGCAGTACTTC. It is translated as CASSQDRLGVYEQYF. The chain uses TRBV18 and TRBJ2-7; 7 nucleotides align to TRBD1. The CDR3 is made up of 15 amino acids. Germline trimming cut 4 bases from V and 3 bases from J; bases unmatched to any gene: 9. The V gene's germline CDR1 is KGHSH and CDR2 LQKENI. Looking up the rest from reference TRBV18 and TRBJ2-7 gives the full variable domain: NAGVMQNPRHLVRRRGQEARLRCSPMKGHSHVYWYRQLPEEGLKFMVYLQKENIIDESGMPKERFSAEFPKEGPSILRIQQVVRGDSAAYFCASSQDRLGVYEQYFGPGTRLTVT.

V gene TRBV3-1 (or the pseudogene TRBV3-2) combines with J gene TRBJ1-2; D gene ambiguous. Between the trimmed V and J ends, which lost 8 bases and 4 bases, there was a span of 14 bases. The CDR3 runs to 13 residues. Germline V gene data show CDR1 as LGHDT and CDR2 as YNNKEL (reference sequence). CDR3 coding DNA: TGTGCCAGCTGCCGCGGAGAGAGCTATGGCTACACCTTC. Amino acids: CASCRGESYGYTF.

The J gene is TRBJ1-4, the V gene TRBV11-2; no clear D gene. Germline V CDR1 and CDR2: SGHAT, FQNNGV. The CDR3 length is 13 residues. The V end was cut by 1 base, the J end by 8 bases, with 8 bases between. The CDR3 region has the DNA TGTGCCAGCAGCTTAGGTCCGGGGGAAAAACTGTTTTTT. Protein sequence: CASSLGPGEKLFF.

The chain carries TRBV7-2 and TRBJ2-3; TRBD1 matches 10 bases. Per the germline V gene, CDR1 is SGHTA and CDR2 is FQGNSA. The CDR3 contains 16 residues. J gave up 4 bases and V 4 bases, and 8 bases lay outside the gene matches. CDR3 region: CASSWWTGGLADTQYF. The DNA for the CDR3 is TGTGCCAGCAGCTGGTGGACAGGGGGGTTGGCAGATACGCAGTATTTT.

The rearrangement joins TRBV19 to TRBJ1-2; maybe TRBD1 (5 bases). This CDR3 comprises 15 residues. V was clipped by 1 base and J by 0 bases, with 9 bases between them. Germline V lookup: CDR1 LNHDA, CDR2 SQIVND (reference sequence). The DNA for the CDR3 is TGTGCCAGTAGTATAGTTTGGGACTCTAACTATGGCTACACCTTC. Protein sequence: CASSIVWDSNYGYTF.